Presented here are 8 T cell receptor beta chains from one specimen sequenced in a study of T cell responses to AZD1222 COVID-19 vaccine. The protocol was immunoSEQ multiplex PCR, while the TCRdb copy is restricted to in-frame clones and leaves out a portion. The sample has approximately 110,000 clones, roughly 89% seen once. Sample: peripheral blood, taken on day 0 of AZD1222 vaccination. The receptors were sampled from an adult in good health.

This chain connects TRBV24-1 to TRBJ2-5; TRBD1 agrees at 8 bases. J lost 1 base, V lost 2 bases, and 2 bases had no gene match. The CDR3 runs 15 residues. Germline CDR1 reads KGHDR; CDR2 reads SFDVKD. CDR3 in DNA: TGTGCCACCAGTGATTCGCAGGGGGCCCAAGAGACCCAGTACTTC. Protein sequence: CATSDSQGAQETQYF.

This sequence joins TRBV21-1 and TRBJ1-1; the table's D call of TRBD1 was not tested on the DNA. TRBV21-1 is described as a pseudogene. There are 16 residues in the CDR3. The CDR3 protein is CASSKAIGQGDTEAFF. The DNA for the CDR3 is TGTGCCAGCAGCAAAGCCATTGGACAGGGTGACACTGAAGCTTTCTTT.

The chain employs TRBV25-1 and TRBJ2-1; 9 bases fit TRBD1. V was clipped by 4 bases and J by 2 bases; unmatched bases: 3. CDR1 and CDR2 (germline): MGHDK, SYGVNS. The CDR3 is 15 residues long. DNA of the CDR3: TGTGCCAGCAGTGCCGGGACAGGGCCCTACAATGAGCAGTTCTTC. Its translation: CASSAGTGPYNEQFF. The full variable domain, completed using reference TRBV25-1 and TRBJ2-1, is EADIYQTPRYLVIGTGKKITLECSQTMGHDKMYWYQQDPGMELHLIHYSYGVNSTEKGDLSSESTVSRIRTEHFPLTLESARPSHTSQYLCASSAGTGPYNEQFFGPGTRLTVL.

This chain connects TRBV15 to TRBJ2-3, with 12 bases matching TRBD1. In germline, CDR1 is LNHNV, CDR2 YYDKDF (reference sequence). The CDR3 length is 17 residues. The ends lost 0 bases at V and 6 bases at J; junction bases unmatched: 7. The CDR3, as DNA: TGTGCCACCAGCAGAGATGGTTGGGACAGGGGGCTCGATACGCAGTATTTT. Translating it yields CATSRDGWDRGLDTQYF.

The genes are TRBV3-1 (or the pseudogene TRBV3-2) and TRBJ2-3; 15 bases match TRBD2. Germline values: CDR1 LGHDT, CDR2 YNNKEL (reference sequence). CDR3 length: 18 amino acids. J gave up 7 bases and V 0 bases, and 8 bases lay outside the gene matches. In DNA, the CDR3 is TGTGCCAGCAGCCAAGACGGACTAGCGGGAGGGGGGTTGAATACGCAGTATTTT. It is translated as CASSQDGLAGGGLNTQYF.

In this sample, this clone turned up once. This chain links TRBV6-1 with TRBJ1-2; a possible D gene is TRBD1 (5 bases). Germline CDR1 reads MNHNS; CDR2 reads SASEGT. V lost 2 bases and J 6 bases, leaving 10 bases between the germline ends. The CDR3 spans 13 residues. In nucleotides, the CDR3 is TGTGCCAGCAGTGAACAGGGATTTGATGGCTACACCTTC. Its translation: CASSEQGFDGYTF.

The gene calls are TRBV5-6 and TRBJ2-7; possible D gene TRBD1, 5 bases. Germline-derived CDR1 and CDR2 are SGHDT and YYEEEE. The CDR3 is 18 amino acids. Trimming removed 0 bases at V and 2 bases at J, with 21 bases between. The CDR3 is CASSLDGIQTTGPYEQYF. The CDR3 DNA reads TGTGCCAGCAGCTTGGATGGAATTCAGACAACAGGCCCCTACGAGCAGTACTTC. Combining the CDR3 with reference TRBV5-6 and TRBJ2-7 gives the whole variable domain DAGVTQSPTHLIKTRGQQVTLRCSPKSGHDTVSWYQQALGQGPQFIFQYYEEEERQRGNFPDRFSGHQFPNYSSELNVNALLLGDSALYLCASSLDGIQTTGPYEQYFGPGTRLTVT.

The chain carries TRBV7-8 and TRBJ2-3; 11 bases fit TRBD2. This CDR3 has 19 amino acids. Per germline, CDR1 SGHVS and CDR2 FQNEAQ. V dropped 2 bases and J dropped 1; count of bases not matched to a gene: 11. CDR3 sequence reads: CASSLPRASGGIGTDTQYF. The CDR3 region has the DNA TGTGCCAGCAGCTTACCCCGGGCTAGCGGGGGGATCGGCACAGATACGCAGTATTTT. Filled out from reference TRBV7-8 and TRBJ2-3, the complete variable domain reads GAGVSQSPRYKVAKRGQDVALRCDPISGHVSLFWYQQALGQGPEFLTYFQNEAQLDKSGLPSDRFFAERPEGSVSTLKIQRTQQEDSAVYLCASSLPRASGGIGTDTQYFGPGTRLTVL.